The clone carrying this T cell receptor (beta chain) was found many times. Its cognate antigen is unknown. A universal primer site and UMIs were added as TCR cDNA was made by 5'RACE template switching. TCRdb independently ran MiXCR on the 5' RACE reads; one entry per CDR3 protein. The repertoire holds 200,000 to 300,000 distinct CDR3 sequences, with about 3.5% as singletons. These data come from a study of T cells after yellow fever vaccination. Study details: SMART-Seq v4 Ultra Low Input served to prepare low-cell-number fractions.

Points from the study as a whole: Within FACS-sorted repertoires, abundant clonotypes contaminating from the bulk population could be present.

V gave up 6 bases and J gave up 7 bases, with 21 bases separating them. The CDR3 runs to 15 residues. The germline V gene encodes CDR1 DFQATT and CDR2 SNEGSKA (reference sequence). The rearrangement joins TRBV20-1 to TRBJ2-2; possibly TRBD1 for D (6 bases). The sequence came from a man in his late teens or twenties who received the YFV17D yellow fever vaccine. Sequences were derived from PBMCs, sampled 15 days after the yellow fever booster vaccination. For the CDR3, the DNA is TGCAGTGCCGCGACAGGCTACATGGGGGTCGGGGAGCTGTTTTTT. Translated: CSAATGYMGVGELFF.